These T cell receptor beta chains were read from a single sample in a study of T-cell reconstitution after alpha-beta-depleted transplantation in children. TCRdb re-derived calls from the PCR reads in MiXCR, one entry per CDR3 protein. Of 100,000 to 120,000 distinct CDR3 sequences in the sample, 5% to 7% are singletons; the top ten hold approximately 25%. The sample in question was PBMCs, mostly from graft donor cells, obtained 360 days after TCRalphabeta/CD19-depleted stem cell transplant. The receptors shown here come from a male patient between 2 and 9 years old who had a stem cell transplant for acute lymphoblastic leukemia, so the T cells may come from the graft donor. Both conserved end residues are part of each CDR3. The D gene is left open where the match is weak. Clone size is shown for a subset of rows, as once, few, many or a class of expanded clone.

length: 13
size: many
D: TRBD1
V: TRBV29-1
J: TRBJ2-1
CDR3: CSVPRDSYNEQFF
DNA: TGCAGCGTGCCCCGGGACAGCTACAATGAGCAGTTCTTC

length: 16
size: many
D: .
V: TRBV6-5
J: TRBJ2-5
CDR3: CASSYSMGRSQETQYF
DNA: TGTGCCAGCAGTTACTCGATGGGCAGATCCCAAGAGACCCAGTACTTC

length: 16
size: .
D: .
V: TRBV4-3
J: TRBJ2-1
CDR3: CASSHFSWSRGNEQFF
DNA: TGCGCCAGCAGCCATTTTTCTTGGAGCAGGGGCAATGAGCAGTTCTTC

length: 15
size: many
D: .
V: TRBV27
J: TRBJ2-5
CDR3: CASSFRRGYDRTQYF
DNA: TGTGCCAGCAGTTTTCGGCGCGGGTATGATAGAACCCAGTACTTC

length: 15
size: many
D: TRBD2
V: TRBV7-9
J: TRBJ2-7
CDR3: CASSVVGGKDYEQYF
DNA: TGTGCCAGTTCCGTCGTCGGGGGGAAAGACTACGAGCAGTACTTC

length: 14
size: few
D: .
V: TRBV5-6
J: TRBJ1-1
CDR3: CASSFGGSYTEAFF
DNA: TGTGCCAGCAGCTTTGGGGGGTCGTACACTGAAGCTTTCTTT

length: 13
size: many
D: .
V: TRBV27
J: TRBJ2-7
CDR3: CASSLTAFYEQYF
DNA: TGTGCCAGCAGTCTTACGGCCTTCTACGAGCAGTACTTC

length: 15
size: many
D: .
V: TRBV9
J: TRBJ1-2
CDR3: CASSVVGDSGEGYTF
DNA: TGTGCCAGCAGCGTAGTAGGGGACTCGGGCGAGGGCTACACCTTC

length: 13
size: many
D: .
V: TRBV12-3/TRBV12-4
J: TRBJ2-5
CDR3: CASSLRTRRTQYF
DNA: TGTGCCAGCAGTCTGAGGACACGGCGGACCCAGTACTTC

length: 15
size: many
D: .
V: TRBV27
J: TRBJ2-1
CDR3: CASSLAGLRYNEQFF
DNA: TGTGCCAGCAGTTTAGCTGGGTTACGGTACAATGAGCAGTTCTTC

length: 15
size: .
D: .
V: TRBV5-1
J: TRBJ2-3
CDR3: CASSLEAGAGDTQYF
DNA: TGCGCCAGCAGCTTGGAAGCAGGCGCAGGAGATACGCAGTATTTT

length: 14
size: .
D: TRBD1
V: TRBV20-1
J: TRBJ1-5
CDR3: CSALTGPSNQPQHF
DNA: TGCAGTGCCTTGACAGGGCCTAGCAATCAGCCCCAGCATTTT

length: 15
size: many
D: .
V: TRBV15
J: TRBJ1-3
CDR3: CATSRARGSGNTIYF
DNA: TGTGCCACCAGCAGAGCTAGGGGGTCAGGAAACACCATATATTTT

length: 14
size: many
D: TRBD1
V: TRBV11-2
J: TRBJ2-1
CDR3: CASSLDTGGDEQFF
DNA: TGTGCCAGCAGCTTAGACACAGGGGGTGATGAGCAGTTCTTC

length: 16
size: many
D: .
V: TRBV7-6
J: TRBJ2-7
CDR3: CASSLGGTVNLGEQYF
DNA: TGTGCCAGCAGCTTAGGGGGGACGGTTAATCTCGGCGAGCAGTACTTC

length: 16
size: many
D: TRBD2
V: TRBV11-3
J: TRBJ2-2
CDR3: CASSSRTSVGTGELFF
DNA: TGTGCCAGCAGCTCTAGGACTAGCGTAGGAACCGGGGAGCTGTTTTTT

length: 13
size: many
D: TRBD1
V: TRBV10-3
J: TRBJ2-7
CDR3: CVTTGGLFYEQYF
DNA: TGTGTCACGACAGGGGGCCTCTTCTACGAGCAGTACTTC

length: 16
size: many
D: .
V: TRBV7-9
J: TRBJ2-1
CDR3: CASSSGEGPLYNEQFF
DNA: TGTGCCAGCAGCTCCGGAGAAGGCCCCCTCTACAATGAGCAGTTCTTC

length: 13
size: .
D: .
V: TRBV10-3
J: TRBJ2-5
CDR3: CAISSLGLETQYF
DNA: TGTGCCATCAGCTCACTAGGCTTAGAGACCCAGTACTTC

length: 15
size: few
D: .
V: TRBV9
J: TRBJ1-2
CDR3: CASSEGGGGKTGYTF
DNA: TGTGCCAGCAGCGAGGGGGGAGGAGGGAAGACGGGCTACACCTTC

length: 16
size: many
D: TRBD1
V: TRBV5-1
J: TRBJ2-3
CDR3: CASSLTSGGRTDTQYF
DNA: TGCGCCAGCAGCTTGACCTCAGGGGGTAGAACAGATACGCAGTATTTT

length: 15
size: few
D: TRBD2
V: TRBV4-3
J: TRBJ2-7
CDR3: CASSQGTSPGDEQYF
DNA: TGCGCCAGCAGCCAAGGGACTAGTCCCGGCGACGAGCAGTACTTC

length: 14
size: many
D: TRBD1
V: TRBV7-9
J: TRBJ1-2
CDR3: CASSFRTGNYGYTF
DNA: TGTGCCAGCAGCTTTAGGACAGGGAACTATGGCTACACCTTC

length: 17
size: many
D: TRBD2
V: TRBV29-1
J: TRBJ2-1
CDR3: CSVEGGSSGREVNEQFF
DNA: TGCAGCGTTGAAGGGGGATCTAGCGGGAGGGAAGTTAATGAGCAGTTCTTC

length: 11
size: few
D: .
V: TRBV6-2/TRBV6-3
J: TRBJ1-1
CDR3: CASGREAEAFF
DNA: TGTGCCAGCGGCCGGGAGGCTGAAGCTTTCTTT

length: 14
size: many
D: TRBD1
V: TRBV12-3/TRBV12-4
J: TRBJ1-5
CDR3: CASSETGSGQPQHF
DNA: TGTGCCAGCAGTGAGACAGGGAGCGGGCAGCCCCAGCATTTT

length: 14
size: .
D: .
V: TRBV14
J: TRBJ2-5
CDR3: CASSPTAGGETQYF
DNA: TGTGCCAGCAGCCCGACGGCAGGGGGGGAGACCCAGTACTTC

length: 16
size: many
D: .
V: TRBV4-3
J: TRBJ2-5
CDR3: CASSQDGPGGRETQYF
DNA: TGCGCCAGCAGCCAAGATGGACCTGGAGGACGGGAGACCCAGTACTTC

length: 11
size: .
D: .
V: TRBV28
J: TRBJ2-3
CDR3: CASSSEDTQYF
DNA: TGTGCCAGCAGCAGCGAAGATACGCAGTATTTT

length: 17
size: many
D: TRBD2
V: TRBV28
J: TRBJ2-7
CDR3: CASSTNPYLLAVYEQYF
DNA: TGTGCCAGTAGTACCAACCCCTATCTTCTAGCGGTCTACGAGCAGTACTTC

length: 17
size: .
D: TRBD1
V: TRBV7-2
J: TRBJ1-4
CDR3: CASSLGARGLGNEKLFF
DNA: TGTGCCAGCAGCTTAGGGGCCAGGGGGCTTGGTAATGAAAAACTGTTTTTT

length: 15
size: few
D: .
V: TRBV4-2
J: TRBJ2-7
CDR3: CASSPSVGPNYEQYF
DNA: TGTGCCAGCAGCCCCTCCGTTGGCCCCAACTACGAGCAGTACTTC

length: 13
size: many
D: .
V: TRBV9
J: TRBJ2-3
CDR3: CASSVGLRDTQYF
DNA: TGTGCCAGCAGCGTGGGCCTCAGGGATACGCAGTATTTT

length: 14
size: many
D: .
V: TRBV7-2
J: TRBJ2-7
CDR3: CASSLSRQIYEQYF
DNA: TGTGCCAGCAGCTTAAGCCGACAGATCTACGAGCAGTACTTC

length: 16
size: .
D: TRBD1
V: TRBV27
J: TRBJ2-5
CDR3: CASSPRTGANQETQYF
DNA: TGTGCCAGCAGTCCTCGGACAGGGGCCAACCAAGAGACCCAGTACTTC